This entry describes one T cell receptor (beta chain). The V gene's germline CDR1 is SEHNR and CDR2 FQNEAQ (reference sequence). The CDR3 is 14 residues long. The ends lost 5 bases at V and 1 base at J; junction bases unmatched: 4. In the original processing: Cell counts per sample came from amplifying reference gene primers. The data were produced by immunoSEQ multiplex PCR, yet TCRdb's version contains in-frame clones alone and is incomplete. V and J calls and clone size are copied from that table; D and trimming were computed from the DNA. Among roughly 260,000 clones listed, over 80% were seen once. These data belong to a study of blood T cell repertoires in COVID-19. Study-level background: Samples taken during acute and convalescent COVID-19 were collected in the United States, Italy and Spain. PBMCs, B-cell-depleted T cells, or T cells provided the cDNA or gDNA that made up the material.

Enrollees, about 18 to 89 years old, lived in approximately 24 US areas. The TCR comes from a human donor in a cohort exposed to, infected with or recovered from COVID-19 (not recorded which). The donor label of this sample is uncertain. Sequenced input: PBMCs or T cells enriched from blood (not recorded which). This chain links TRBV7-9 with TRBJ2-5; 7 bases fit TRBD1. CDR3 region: CASSLGQVQETQYF. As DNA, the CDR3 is TGTGCCAGCAGCCTAGGACAGGTCCAAGAGACCCAGTACTTC.